This T cell receptor (beta chain) comes out of a study of CD8 T cells in ankylosing spondylitis. This CDR3 region has 15 residues. With 6 bases removed from V and 9 bases from J, the gap between germline ends came to 21 bases. Using its own MiXCR run on the 5' RACE reads, TCRdb lists one record per CDR3 protein. The table lists approximately 110,000 distinct CDR3 sequences, around 24% of them singletons. The sample holds a few counts of this clonotype. The specimen sequenced was synovial fluid, either unsorted or a sorted T cell fraction (not recorded which). This chain joins TRBV12-3 or TRBV12-4 and TRBJ2-1, with D possibly being TRBD1 or TRBD2 (5 bases each). The sequence was obtained from a male donor with ankylosing spondylitis. CDR3 protein: CASSPPRDVWAEQFF. The CDR3 bases are TGTGCCAGCAGCCCACCCCGGGACGTCTGGGCTGAGCAGTTCTTC.